In this sample, the clone carrying this T cell receptor beta chain turned up a few times. The antigen remains undetermined. These data belong to a study of cytomegalovirus exposure and HLA in healthy donors. Study in general: T cells numbering approximately 170 million yielded 95 million to 140 million unique TCR beta sequences in an earlier analysis. Findings and caveats of the study: The dataset shows that most TCR sequences were rare, while some public TCRs occurred in many donors. Specific recognition of CMV antigens was confirmed in vitro for a few chains (all CMV-associated).

60 Vbeta and 13 Jbeta primers were used in PCR. Using immunoSEQ multiplex PCR, the repertoire was profiled, and TCRdb retains in-frame clones only, with some absent. The sample lists about 160,000 clones, roughly 80% seen once, with roughly 2% in the top ten. This CDR3 is 15 amino acids long. Germline V gives CDR1 MGHRA, CDR2 YSYEKL. V shed 2 bases, J shed 2 bases, and the junction held 2 bases outside the gene matches. The sample was PBMCs. The genes are TRBV4-1 and TRBJ1-5, with 8 bases lining up with TRBD1. The clonotype comes from a man between 50 and 59 years old in good health and CMV-seropositive. CDR3 amino acids: CASSQPGQGNQPQHF. The CDR3 DNA is TGCGCCAGCAGCCAACCGGGACAGGGCAATCAGCCCCAGCATTTT.